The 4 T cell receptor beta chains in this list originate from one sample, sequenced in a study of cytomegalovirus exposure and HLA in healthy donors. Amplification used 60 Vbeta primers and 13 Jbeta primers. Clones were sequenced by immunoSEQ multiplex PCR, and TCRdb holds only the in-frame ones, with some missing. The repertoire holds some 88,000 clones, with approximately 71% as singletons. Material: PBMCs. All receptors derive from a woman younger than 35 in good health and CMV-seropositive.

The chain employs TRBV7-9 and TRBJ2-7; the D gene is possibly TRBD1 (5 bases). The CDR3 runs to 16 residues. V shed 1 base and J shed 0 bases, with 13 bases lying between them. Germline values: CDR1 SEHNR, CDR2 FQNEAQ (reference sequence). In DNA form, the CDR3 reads TGTGCCAGCAGCTTAGAGCAGGGTGCAACCTCCTACGAGCAGTACTTC. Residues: CASSLEQGATSYEQYF.

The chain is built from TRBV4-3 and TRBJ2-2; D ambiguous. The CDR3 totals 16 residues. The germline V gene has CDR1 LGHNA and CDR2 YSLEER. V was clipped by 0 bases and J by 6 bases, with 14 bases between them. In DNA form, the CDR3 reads TGCGCCAGCAGCCAAGAAACCCTGCGGATCTCCGGGGAGCTGTTTTTT. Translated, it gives CASSQETLRISGELFF.

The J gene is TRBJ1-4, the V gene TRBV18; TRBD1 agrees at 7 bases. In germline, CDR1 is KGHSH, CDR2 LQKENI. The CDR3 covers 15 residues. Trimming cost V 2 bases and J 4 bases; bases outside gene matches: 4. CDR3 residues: CASSPSGGLNEKLFF. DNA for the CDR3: TGTGCCAGCTCACCATCAGGGGGACTTAATGAAAAACTGTTTTTT.

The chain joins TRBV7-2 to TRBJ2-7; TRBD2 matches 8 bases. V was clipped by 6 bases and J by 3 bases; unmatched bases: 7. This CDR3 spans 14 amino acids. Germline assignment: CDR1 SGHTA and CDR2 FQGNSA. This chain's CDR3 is CASRPPGGSYEQYF. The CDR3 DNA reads TGTGCCAGCAGACCGCCGGGGGGGAGCTACGAGCAGTACTTC.